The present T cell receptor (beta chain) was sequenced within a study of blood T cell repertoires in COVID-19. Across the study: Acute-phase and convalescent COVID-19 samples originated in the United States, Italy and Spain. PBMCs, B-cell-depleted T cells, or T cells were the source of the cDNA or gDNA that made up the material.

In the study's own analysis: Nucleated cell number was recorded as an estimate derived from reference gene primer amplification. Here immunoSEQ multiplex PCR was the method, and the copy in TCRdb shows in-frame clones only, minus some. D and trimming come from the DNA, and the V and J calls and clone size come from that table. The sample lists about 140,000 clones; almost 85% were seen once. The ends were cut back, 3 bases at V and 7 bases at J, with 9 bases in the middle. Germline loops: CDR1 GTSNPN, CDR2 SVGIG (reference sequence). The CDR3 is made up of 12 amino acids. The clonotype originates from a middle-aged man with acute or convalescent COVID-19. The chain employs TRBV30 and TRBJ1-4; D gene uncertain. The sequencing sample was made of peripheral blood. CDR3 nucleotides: TGTGCCTGGAGATGGTCTATTGAAAAACTGTTTTTT. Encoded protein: CAWRWSIEKLFF.